Shown below are 30 T cell receptor beta chains from a single sample sequenced in a study of cytomegalovirus exposure and HLA in healthy donors (dated 2017 in TCRdb). The library was obtained by the immunoSEQ multiplex PCR assay. For the multiplex PCR, a mixture combining 60 forward primers for TCR Vbeta segments and 13 reverse primers for TCR Jbeta segments was used. Here the immuneACCESS table is served through TCRdb, limited to in-frame sequences with V and J called. Missing clones are a known gap in these copies; in checked studies unresolved V genes cover under half, and the rest lacks a known reason. The sample table contains 76,000 or so clones; only one count was recorded for over 60% of them. The ten most abundant clones make up about 16% of the sample. The sequenced sample consisted of PBMCs. The source is a woman between 35 and 50 years old in good health and CMV-seropositive.

In nucleotides, the CDR3 is TGTGCCAGCAGTTTAAGCGGAAACTCCTACAATGAGCAGTTCTTC. Its protein product is CASSLSGNSYNEQFF. V and J are TRBV27 and TRBJ2-1, with D maybe TRBD2 (5 bases). CDR1 is MNHEY and CDR2 is SMNVEV in the germline V gene (reference sequence). The V end lost 2 bases, the J end lost 0 bases, and 8 bases lay between the germline ends. CDR3 length equals 15 residues.

The rearrangement uses TRBV7-9 and TRBJ2-2; 7 nucleotides line up with TRBD2. J was trimmed by 7 bases and V by 2 bases; bases with no gene match: 7. CDR1 and CDR2 from the germline V gene are SEHNR and FQNEAQ (reference sequence). The CDR3 is made up of 15 amino acids. CDR3 amino acids: CASSLLAGAGGELFF. The CDR3 nucleotides are TGTGCCAGCAGCTTACTCGCGGGAGCCGGCGGGGAGCTGTTTTTT.

This clone appeared a few times. The gene calls are TRBV29-1 and TRBJ1-1; D not certain. This CDR3 is built from 14 residues. Trimming removed 1 base from V and 1 base from J, with 10 bases in between. The V gene's germline CDR1 is SQVTM and CDR2 ANQGSEA. The CDR3 DNA is TGCAGCGTTGAAGGGTCGGCTAGGAACACTGAAGCTTTCTTT. Translated, it gives CSVEGSARNTEAFF. The full variable domain, completed using reference TRBV29-1 and TRBJ1-1, is SAVISQKPSRDICQRGTSLTIQCQVDSQVTMMFWYRQQPGQSLTLIATANQGSEATYESGFVIDKFPISRPNLTFSTLTVSNMSPEDSSIYLCSVEGSARNTEAFFGQGTRLTVV.

The chain carries TRBV2 and TRBJ2-5; maybe TRBD2 (6 bases). Per the germline V gene, CDR1 is SNHLY and CDR2 is FYNNEI. The V end was cut by 4 bases, the J end by 6 bases, with 12 bases between. This CDR3 comprises 13 residues. This CDR3 is CASSVGGAKTQYF. CDR3 coding DNA: TGTGCCAGCAGTGTTGGAGGGGCAAAGACCCAGTACTTC.

This clone was detected once. This sequence joins TRBV6-6 and TRBJ2-2; 7 positions agree with TRBD1. The trim removed 10 bases at V and 3 bases at J, leaving 8 bases unmatched. Germline lookup yields CDR1 MNHNY and CDR2 SVGAGI (reference sequence). The length of the CDR3 is 14 residues. In nucleotides, the CDR3 is TGTGCCACCCAGGGACAGATCTACACCGGGGAGCTGTTTTTT. It codes for CATQGQIYTGELFF.

The gene calls are TRBV30 and TRBJ2-7; 7 nucleotides agree with TRBD1. The J segment lost 3 bases and the V segment lost 8 bases, leaving 7 bases of the junction unmatched. The CDR3 loop spans 12 amino acids. Germline CDR1 and CDR2: GTSNPN and SVGIG (reference sequence). The CDR3 DNA sequence: TGTGCCCTCGGACAGGATTACTACGAGCAGTACTTC. The encoded protein is CALGQDYYEQYF.

The chain is built from TRBV7-2 and TRBJ2-7; 9 bases are shared with TRBD2. This CDR3 contains 16 residues. Germline loops: CDR1 SGHTA, CDR2 FQGNSA. V was clipped by 0 bases and J by 7 bases; unmatched bases: 10. The CDR3 loop is CASSLAPPSGVGEQYF. The CDR3 nucleotides read TGTGCCAGCAGCTTAGCCCCGCCTAGCGGGGTGGGTGAGCAGTACTTC.

Only one count was recorded for this clone. The chain couples TRBV29-1 to TRBJ2-2; a weak D match, TRBD2 (5 bases). V was trimmed by 5 bases and J by 5 bases, leaving 18 bases between them. From germline, CDR1 is SQVTM and CDR2 ANQGSEA. The CDR3 length is 15 residues. This CDR3 reads CSVFGLVSATGELFF. The CDR3 DNA is TGCAGCGTTTTTGGACTCGTTTCGGCAACCGGGGAGCTGTTTTTT.

The V call is TRBV10-1, the J call TRBJ1-5; D unclear. Germline lookup yields CDR1 WNHNN and CDR2 SYGVQD (reference sequence). With 4 bases removed from V and 1 base from J, the gap between germline ends came to 11 bases. The CDR3 length is 15 residues. This chain's CDR3 is CASSVEPTSNQPQHF. CDR3 coding DNA: TGCGCCAGCAGTGTAGAGCCTACCAGCAATCAGCCCCAGCATTTT.

This clone was detected a few times. This chain uses TRBV12-5 with TRBJ2-1, with 7 positions matching TRBD2. V trimming: 6 bases; J trimming: 2 bases; junction bases outside the gene matches: 10. CDR1 LGHNT and CDR2 FRNRAP come from the germline V gene. The CDR3 consists of 16 residues. The CDR3 loop is CASGYAREGPYNEQFF. The CDR3, as DNA: TGTGCTAGTGGCTACGCCAGGGAGGGTCCCTACAATGAGCAGTTCTTC.

The chain employs TRBV27 and TRBJ2-3; the match to TRBD2 covers 7 bases. Germline V gene sequence: CDR1 MNHEY, CDR2 SMNVEV (reference sequence). CDR3 length: 15 amino acids. V lost 5 bases, J lost 2 bases, and 7 bases stayed unmatched. As DNA, the CDR3 is TGTGCCAGCAGTGGACTAGGGAGCACCACAGATACGCAGTATTTT. Amino acids: CASSGLGSTTDTQYF.

The chain joins TRBV6-5 to TRBJ1-2, with D maybe TRBD1 (6 bases). The CDR3 runs to 14 residues. From germline, CDR1 is MNHEY and CDR2 SVGAGI. Deletions cut 5 bases from V and 7 bases from J, with 17 bases between. CDR3: CASSANRVGSGYTF. The CDR3 DNA follows: TGTGCCAGCAGTGCCAACAGGGTTGGCTCTGGCTACACCTTC.

In DNA form, the CDR3 reads TGTGCCAGCAGCTCCTTTCAAGGGAGGGGTAATGAGCAGTTCTTC. Its translation: CASSSFQGRGNEQFF. The chain recombines TRBV7-2 with TRBJ2-1, with 7 bases that match TRBD2. The CDR3 runs to 15 residues. CDR1 SGHTA and CDR2 FQGNSA come from the germline V gene. Trimming cost V 4 bases and J 7 bases; bases outside gene matches: 10.

V usage is TRBV29-1 and J usage is TRBJ2-5, with 8 bases aligning to TRBD1. V lost 1 base and J lost 5; bases outside the gene matches: 6. In germline, CDR1 is SQVTM, CDR2 ANQGSEA. The CDR3 loop spans 14 amino acids. In DNA, the CDR3 is TGCAGCGTTGAAGGCGACGGACAGGGCGAGACCCAGTACTTC. It translates to CSVEGDGQGETQYF. Drawing the rest from reference TRBV29-1 and TRBJ2-5, the complete variable domain is SAVISQKPSRDICQRGTSLTIQCQVDSQVTMMFWYRQQPGQSLTLIATANQGSEATYESGFVIDKFPISRPNLTFSTLTVSNMSPEDSSIYLCSVEGDGQGETQYFGPGTRLLVL.

CDR3 amino acids: CASSPPAGELFF. The CDR3 DNA follows: TGTGCCAGCAGCCCTCCTGCCGGGGAGCTGTTTTTT. The chain is built from TRBV7-2 and TRBJ2-2; D call uncertain. Per germline, CDR1 SGHTA and CDR2 FQGNSA. The CDR3 covers 12 residues. V was cut by 5 bases and J by 6 bases, with 7 bases left in between.

This clone was seen a handful of times. The rearrangement joins TRBV7-2 to TRBJ2-6; a weak D match, TRBD1 (6 bases). The CDR3 length is 17 residues. V was cut by 5 bases and J by 0 bases, with 14 bases left in between. Germline loops: CDR1 SGHTA, CDR2 FQGNSA. The CDR3, as DNA: TGTGCCAGCAGCGCCAGGGGCCCGTCCTCTGGGGCCAACGTCCTGACTTTC. It yields the protein CASSARGPSSGANVLTF.

The sample holds a few counts of this clone. The CDR3 end shows no conserved phenylalanine or tryptophan, and so a read error is likely. The limits of the CDR3 on the DNA are not certain, so only TCRdb's listed CDR3 is given. The gene calls are TRBV25-1 and TRBJ1-1; the table names TRBD1, a call not compared with the DNA. CDR1 is MGHDK and CDR2 is SYGVNS in the germline V gene. The CDR3 length equals 13 residues, ends included. CDR3 region: CASSVRGITEALV.

The chain joins TRBV7-2 to TRBJ2-3, with 8 bases identical to TRBD1. Per germline, CDR1 SGHTA and CDR2 FQGNSA. There are 16 residues in the CDR3. V gave up 4 bases and J gave up 4 bases; unmatched junction bases: 10. CDR3 coding DNA: TGTGCCAGCAGCTCAGACCGGGACAGGAGACCAGATACGCAGTATTTT. Protein: CASSSDRDRRPDTQYF. Looking up the rest from reference TRBV7-2 and TRBJ2-3 gives the full variable domain: GAGVSQSPSNKVTEKGKDVELRCDPISGHTALYWYRQSLGQGLEFLIYFQGNSAPDKSGLPSDRFSAERTGGSVSTLTIQRTQQEDSAVYLCASSSDRDRRPDTQYFGPGTRLTVL.

The V call is TRBV10-1, the J call TRBJ2-1; TRBD2 matches 7 bases. Looked up from germline, CDR1 is WNHNN and CDR2 is SYGVQD (reference sequence). The CDR3 spans 14 residues. Trimming took 8 bases from V and 9 from J; bases not matched to a gene: 13. CDR3 in DNA: TGCGCCAGCCCCGGACTAGTAGTTCGGGGTGAGCAGTTCTTC. It yields the protein CASPGLVVRGEQFF.

The V call is TRBV7-3, the J call TRBJ2-6; 7 nucleotides agree with TRBD1. V gave up 4 bases and J gave up 0 bases; unmatched junction bases: 12. Germline CDR1 reads SGHTA; CDR2 reads FQGTGA. The CDR3 spans 19 residues. The CDR3 reads CASSSRGTSQSSGANVLTF. The CDR3 DNA is TGTGCCAGCAGCTCCAGGGGGACCAGCCAAAGCTCTGGGGCCAACGTCCTGACTTTC.

The genes are TRBV4-1 and TRBJ2-1, with D hard to call. This CDR3 spans 11 amino acids. Germline lookup yields CDR1 MGHRA and CDR2 YSYEKL. The V and J ends lost 1 base and 9 bases respectively, with 4 bases between them. The CDR3 coding sequence is TGCGCCAGCAGCCAAGGTCTTGAGCAGTTCTTC. Amino acid sequence: CASSQGLEQFF.

This chain joins TRBV9 and TRBJ1-1; perhaps TRBD1 as D (5 bases). The CDR3 has 13 residues. From germline, CDR1 is SGDLS and CDR2 YYNGEE. V gave up 2 bases and J gave up 8 bases, with 13 bases separating them. The CDR3 DNA reads TGTGCCAGCAGCGTTGGATACAGGTCCGAAGCTTTCTTT. Its translation is CASSVGYRSEAFF.

The chain carries TRBV25-1 and TRBJ1-1; D remains ambiguous. CDR3 length: 13 residues. Germline V gene data show CDR1 as MGHDK and CDR2 as SYGVNS. Trimming took 8 bases from V and 6 from J, leaving 16 bases between them. This chain's CDR3 is CASRVGLEAEAFF. The CDR3 nucleotides read TGTGCCAGCCGAGTCGGTCTAGAGGCTGAAGCTTTCTTT. Full variable domain (rest looked up from reference TRBV25-1 and TRBJ1-1): EADIYQTPRYLVIGTGKKITLECSQTMGHDKMYWYQQDPGMELHLIHYSYGVNSTEKGDLSSESTVSRIRTEHFPLTLESARPSHTSQYLCASRVGLEAEAFFGQGTRLTVV.

The sample holds a few counts of this clone. The chain carries TRBV29-1 and TRBJ2-3; 7 bases are a match to TRBD2. The junction had 15 bases not matched to a gene; V was cut back by 7 bases and J by 5 bases. CDR1 is SQVTM, CDR2 ANQGSEA, per germline. The CDR3 consists of 15 residues. CDR3 bases: TGCAGCGCCCAGCGGGTAATTGGGGGGGGAGATACGCAGTATTTT. Translating it yields CSAQRVIGGGDTQYF.

To note about this clone: The CDR3 does not end in the conserved phenylalanine or tryptophan, so this is likely a read error. The J gene is TRBJ2-3, the V gene TRBV30; 11 bases match TRBD2. V trimming: 3 bases; J trimming: 9 bases; junction bases outside the gene matches: 8. This CDR3 comprises 14 residues. From germline, CDR1 is GTSNPN and CDR2 SVGIG (reference sequence). CDR3 coding DNA: TGTGCCTGGAGGTTTAGCGGGGGGGTAAGAACGCAGTATGTT. Amino acid sequence: CAWRFSGGVRTQYV.

The chain is built from TRBV27 and TRBJ2-6; D remains unclear. The CDR3 has 16 amino acids. The germline gives CDR1 MNHEY, CDR2 SMNVEV (reference sequence). Deletions cut 3 bases from V and 2 bases from J, with 11 bases between. In nucleotides, the CDR3 is TGTGCCAGCAGTTTTACCTTGGTAGCTGGGGCCAACGTCCTGACTTTC. Translating it yields CASSFTLVAGANVLTF.

The chain is built from TRBV19 and TRBJ1-1; TRBD1 might be the D (5 bases). CDR1 and CDR2 (germline): LNHDA, SQIVND (reference sequence). The V and J ends lost 6 bases and 1 base respectively, with 18 bases between them. CDR3 length equals 16 residues. CDR3 bases: TGTGCCAGTAGGGCCGGGGGATGGGGAAGGAACACTGAAGCTTTCTTT. This sequence encodes CASRAGGWGRNTEAFF.

The V call is TRBV4-3, the J call TRBJ2-7; 9 nucleotides match TRBD1. The CDR3 runs to 15 residues. Germline V gene data show CDR1 as LGHNA and CDR2 as YSLEER. J gave up 3 bases and V 3 bases, and 6 bases lay outside the gene matches. CDR3 bases: TGCGCCAGCAGCCAGCCGCCGGGACAGGGCTACGAGCAGTACTTC. Its translation: CASSQPPGQGYEQYF.

The CDR3 DNA sequence: TGTGCCAGCAGCTTTGTGCGCAGGGGGAGTCCCTCTTCCTACGAGCAGTACTTC. Protein product: CASSFVRRGSPSSYEQYF. This chain joins TRBV12-1 and TRBJ2-7; the table's D gene call, TRBD1, was not cross checked with the DNA. TRBV12-1 counts as a pseudogene. CDR3 size: 18 residues.

This clone was observed a handful of times. This rearrangement joins TRBV28 to TRBJ1-3; D is possibly TRBD1 (6 bases). CDR3 size: 12 residues. Per germline, CDR1 MDHEN and CDR2 SYDVKM. The V and J ends lost 8 bases and 3 bases respectively, with 8 bases between them. CDR3 sequence reads: CASRDIGNTIYF. The CDR3 nucleotides read TGTGCCAGCCGGGACATTGGAAACACCATATATTTT.